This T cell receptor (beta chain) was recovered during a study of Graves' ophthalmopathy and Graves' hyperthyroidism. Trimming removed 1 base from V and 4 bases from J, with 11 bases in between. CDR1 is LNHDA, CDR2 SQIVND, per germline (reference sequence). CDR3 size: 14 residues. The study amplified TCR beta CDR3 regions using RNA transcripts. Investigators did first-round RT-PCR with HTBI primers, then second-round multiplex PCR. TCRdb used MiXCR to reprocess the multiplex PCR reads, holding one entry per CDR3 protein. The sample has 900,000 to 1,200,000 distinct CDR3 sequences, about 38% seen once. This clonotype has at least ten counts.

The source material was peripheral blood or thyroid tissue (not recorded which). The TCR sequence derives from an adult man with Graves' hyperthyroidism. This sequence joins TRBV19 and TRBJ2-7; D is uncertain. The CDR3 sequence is CASSIAGRRYEQYF. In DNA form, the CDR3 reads TGTGCCAGTAGTATAGCAGGAAGAAGGTACGAGCAGTACTTC. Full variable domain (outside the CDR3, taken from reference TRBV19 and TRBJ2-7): DGGITQSPKYLFRKEGQNVTLSCEQNLNHDAMYWYRQDPGQGLRLIYYSQIVNDFQKGDIAEGYSVSREKKESFPLTVTSAQKNPTAFYLCASSIAGRRYEQYFGPGTRLTVT.